This T cell receptor beta chain was profiled in a study of CD8 T cells in Susac syndrome. V dropped 3 bases and J dropped 0 bases, with 15 bases sitting between them. The germline V gene has CDR1 KGHSH and CDR2 LQKENI. This CDR3 has 17 amino acids. With random hexamers, 0.5 to 1 ug RNA was reverse transcribed. TCRdb analysed the immunoSEQ multiplex PCR reads with MiXCR anew, one entry per CDR3 protein. The sample records hundreds of thousands of distinct CDR3 sequences, about 94% being singletons. This receptor was taken from a human donor with Susac syndrome. Sequencing used CD4+ T cells from PBMCs. The chain recombines TRBV18 with TRBJ1-3; D ambiguous. CDR3 in amino acids: CASSPTIHRTSGNTIYF. The CDR3 region has the DNA TGTGCCAGCTCACCGACTATTCACCGAACCTCTGGAAACACCATATATTTT.